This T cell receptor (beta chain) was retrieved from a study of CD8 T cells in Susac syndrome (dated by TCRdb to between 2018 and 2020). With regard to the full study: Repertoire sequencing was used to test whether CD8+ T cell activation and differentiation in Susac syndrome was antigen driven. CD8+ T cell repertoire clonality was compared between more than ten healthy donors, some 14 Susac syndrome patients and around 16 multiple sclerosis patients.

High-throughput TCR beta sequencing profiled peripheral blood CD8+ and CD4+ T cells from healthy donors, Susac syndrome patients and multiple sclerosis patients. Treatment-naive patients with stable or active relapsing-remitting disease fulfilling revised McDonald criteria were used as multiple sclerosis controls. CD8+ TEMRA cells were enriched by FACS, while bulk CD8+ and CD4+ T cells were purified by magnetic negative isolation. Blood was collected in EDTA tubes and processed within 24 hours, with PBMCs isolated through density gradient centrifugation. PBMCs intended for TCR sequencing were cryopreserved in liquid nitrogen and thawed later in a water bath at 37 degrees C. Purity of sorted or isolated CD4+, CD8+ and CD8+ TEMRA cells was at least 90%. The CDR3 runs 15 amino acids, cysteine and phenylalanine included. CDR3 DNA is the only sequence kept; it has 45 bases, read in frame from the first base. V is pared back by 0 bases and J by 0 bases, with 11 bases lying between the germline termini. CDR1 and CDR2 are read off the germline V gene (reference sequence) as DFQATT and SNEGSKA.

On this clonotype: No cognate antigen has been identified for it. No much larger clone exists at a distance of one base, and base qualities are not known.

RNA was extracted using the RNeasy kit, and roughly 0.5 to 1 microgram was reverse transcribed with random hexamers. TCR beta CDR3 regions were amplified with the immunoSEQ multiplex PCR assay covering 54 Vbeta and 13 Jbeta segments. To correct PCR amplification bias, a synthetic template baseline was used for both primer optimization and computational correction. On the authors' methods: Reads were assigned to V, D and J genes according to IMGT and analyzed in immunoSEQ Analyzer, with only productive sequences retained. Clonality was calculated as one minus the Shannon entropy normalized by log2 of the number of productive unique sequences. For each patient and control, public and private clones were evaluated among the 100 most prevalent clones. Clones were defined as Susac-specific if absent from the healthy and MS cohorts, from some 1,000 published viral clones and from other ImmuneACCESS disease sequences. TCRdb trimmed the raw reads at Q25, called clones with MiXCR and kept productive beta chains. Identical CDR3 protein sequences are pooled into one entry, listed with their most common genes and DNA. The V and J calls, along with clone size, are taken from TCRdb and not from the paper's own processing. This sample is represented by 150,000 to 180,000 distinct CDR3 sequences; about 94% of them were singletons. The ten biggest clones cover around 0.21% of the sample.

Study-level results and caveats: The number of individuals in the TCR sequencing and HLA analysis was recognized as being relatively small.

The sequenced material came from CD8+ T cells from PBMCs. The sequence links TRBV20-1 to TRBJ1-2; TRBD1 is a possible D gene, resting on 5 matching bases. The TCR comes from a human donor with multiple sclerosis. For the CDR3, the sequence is CSARDTRGPNYGYTF. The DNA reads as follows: TGCAGTGCTAGAGATACAAGGGGCCCTAACTATGGCTACACCTTC.